This TCR beta chain was retrieved from a study of T cell repertoires in cytomegalovirus infection. Study overall: Indications came from public TCR beta signatures; they pointed to CMV infection and to a matching HLA type. General study findings and limits: HLA-C-restricted TCR beta clonotypes specific for CMV led the ex vivo response.

TCRdb re-derived calls from the reads in MiXCR, one entry per CDR3 protein. In the table there are fewer than 300,000 distinct CDR3 sequences, about 26% of which are singletons. The CDR3 has 18 residues. V gave up 6 bases and J gave up 0 bases, with 20 bases separating them. Germline lookup yields CDR1 MDHEN and CDR2 SYDVKM. As concerns this clonotype: The antigen is unknown.

This chain connects TRBV28 to TRBJ2-2; D is ambiguous. This clonotype was sampled from a human donor in good health (CMV status not recorded). Some clones in this sample may be carry-over from other donors' samples. Material: PBMCs. The CDR3 bases are TGTGCCAGCAGCTCAATCTCCGGACGGAACGCGAACACCGGGGAGCTGTTTTTT. Translating it yields CASSSISGRNANTGELFF.